The present T cell receptor beta chain was sequenced within a study of blood T cell repertoires in COVID-19. Whole-study context: Both acute and convalescent COVID-19 samples were obtained from the United States, Italy and Spain. From T cells, B-cell-depleted T cells, or PBMCs came the material, which was cDNA or gDNA.

In terms of age and location, participants ranged from roughly 18 to 100 years and lived in around 22 US areas. Here immunoSEQ multiplex PCR was the method, and the copy in TCRdb shows in-frame clones only, minus some. The sample contains about 400,000 clones, around nine tenths of which appear only once. The CDR3 is made up of 14 amino acids. Germline CDR1 and CDR2: SNHLY and FYNNEI. V was pared by 7 bases and J by 7 bases, with 20 bases between. The sample consisted of PBMCs or T cells enriched from blood (not recorded which). The clonotype originates from a woman between 50 and 59 years old who had recovered from COVID-19. This sequence joins TRBV2 and TRBJ2-7, with D perhaps matching TRBD2 (6 bases). The CDR3 region has the DNA TGTGCCAGCATCACTCCCACGGGGGTGAGGGAGCAGTACTTC. Protein product: CASITPTGVREQYF.